This record looks at one T cell receptor (beta chain) sequence and its context. Its specificity is not known. Trimming removed 4 bases from V and 5 bases from J; junction bases left unmatched: 11. This CDR3 region has 17 residues. Looked up from germline, CDR1 is SEHNR and CDR2 is FQNEAQ (reference sequence). This sample stems from a study of long-term antiretroviral therapy in people with HIV. Study-level points and caveats: Repertoire composition at all time points was dominated by clones that had expanded before ART.

Version v3.0 of the immunoSEQ assay was performed at survey level. Assay: immunoSEQ multiplex PCR; the TCRdb copy retains only in-frame clones and omits some. The data hold roughly 24,000 clones, with around four fifths observed a single time. The receptor was derived from a man aged 35 to 55 with HIV. The sample in question was unsorted PBMCs, obtained 1.6 years after starting antiretroviral therapy. The chain carries TRBV7-9 and TRBJ2-1, with 10 bases fitting TRBD2. The CDR3 coding sequence is TGTGCCAGCAGCTCCCCTTTTTGGACTAGCGGAAACAATGAGCAGTTCTTC. This sequence encodes CASSSPFWTSGNNEQFF.